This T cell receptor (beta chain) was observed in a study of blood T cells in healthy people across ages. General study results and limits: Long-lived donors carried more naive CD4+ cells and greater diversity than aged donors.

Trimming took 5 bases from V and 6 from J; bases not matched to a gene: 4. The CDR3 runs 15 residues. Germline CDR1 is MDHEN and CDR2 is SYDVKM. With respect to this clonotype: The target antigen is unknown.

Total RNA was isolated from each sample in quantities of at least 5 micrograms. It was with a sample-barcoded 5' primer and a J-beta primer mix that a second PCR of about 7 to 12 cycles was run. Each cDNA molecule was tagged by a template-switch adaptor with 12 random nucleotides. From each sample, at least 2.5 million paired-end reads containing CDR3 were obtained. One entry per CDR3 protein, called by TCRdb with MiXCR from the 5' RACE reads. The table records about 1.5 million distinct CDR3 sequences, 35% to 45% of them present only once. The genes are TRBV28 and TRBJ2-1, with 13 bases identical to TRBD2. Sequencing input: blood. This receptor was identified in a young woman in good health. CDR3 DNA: TGTGCCAGCAGTCTTAGGACTAGCGGGAGCAATGAGCAGTTCTTC. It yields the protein CASSLRTSGSNEQFF.